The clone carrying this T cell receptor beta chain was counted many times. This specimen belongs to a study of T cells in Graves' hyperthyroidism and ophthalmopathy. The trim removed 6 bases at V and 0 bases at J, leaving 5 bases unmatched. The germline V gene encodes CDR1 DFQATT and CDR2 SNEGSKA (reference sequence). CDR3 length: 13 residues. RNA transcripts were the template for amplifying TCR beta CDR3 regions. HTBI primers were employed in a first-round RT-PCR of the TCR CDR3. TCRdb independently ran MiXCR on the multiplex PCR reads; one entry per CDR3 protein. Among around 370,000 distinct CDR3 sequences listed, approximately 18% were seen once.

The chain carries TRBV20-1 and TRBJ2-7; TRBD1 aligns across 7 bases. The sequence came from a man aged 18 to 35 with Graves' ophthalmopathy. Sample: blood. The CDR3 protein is CSADGTDSYEQYF. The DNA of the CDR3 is TGCAGTGCAGACGGGACAGACTCCTACGAGCAGTACTTC.